This TCR beta chain was identified in a study of PD-L1 blockade in urothelial cancer. The overall study: The patients first took atezolizumab in about 2014, receiving 1,200 mg intravenously every 3 weeks. Each patient had 0 to 3 earlier chemotherapy regimens. Researchers looked at the blood 3 weeks (second dose) and 6 weeks after treatment began.

Produced via immunoSEQ multiplex PCR; TCRdb's table is partial and in-frame only. The data contain 40,000 to 60,000 clones, around four fifths of them singletons. With 0 bases removed from V and 3 bases from J, the gap between germline ends came to 10 bases. The CDR3 has 15 amino acids. In germline, CDR1 is SGHTA, CDR2 FQGTGA. Noted time point: pretreatment peripheral blood. The diagnosis in patients was locally advanced or metastatic urothelial carcinoma. The receptor's source is a man in his 70s with urothelial cancer. The chain employs TRBV7-3 and TRBJ2-3, with a tentative D call TRBD2 (6 bases). This specimen was PBMCs, taken around atezolizumab (anti-PD-L1) treatment. The CDR3 loop reads CASSLTGLKTDTQYF. The CDR3 bases are TGTGCCAGCAGCTTAACGGGACTTAAGACAGATACGCAGTATTTT.